The sequence of this T cell receptor (beta chain) was determined in a study of T-cell memory formation after mild COVID-19 (TCRdb year 2021). About the full investigation: TCR sequence clusters from the two donors were found to be largely donor specific. Longitudinal TCRalpha and TCRbeta repertoire sequencing tracked T-cell clones expanding and contracting after mild COVID-19 in a couple of donors. Two young, previously healthy adult volunteers made up the cohort, one male and one female. The full study reports these points: Balanced CD4/CD8 phenotypes were observed for clones contracting from day 15 to 85, whereas a bias towards CD4+ was observed for a second wave of clones expanding from day 15 to 37. Contracting CD4+ clones turned up mainly in the CM and EM memory subsets, whereas EMRA was where CD8+ clones were enriched. Some responding clones were found in pre-infection memory, which suggests that pre-existing cross-reactive memory T cells took part in the SARS-CoV-2 response. SARS-CoV-2 specificity of the second-wave clones peaking on day 37 was not confirmed. The study covered only a couple of mild cases, and larger cohorts including severe cases with pre-infection samples were considered necessary.

The sequencing machine was an Illumina NovaSeq 6000. TCRalpha and TCRbeta cDNA libraries were constructed by 5'RACE with constant-segment primers, with sample barcodes and unique molecular identifiers being introduced. Trizol reagent was used to extract RNA from every sample. Amplification of the libraries took two PCR steps, and the second step added a second sample barcode plus Illumina TruSeq adapters. Sequencing of the libraries was done on an Illumina NovaSeq, producing 2 x 150 bp paired-end reads. Processing in the source paper ran as follows. The reads were demultiplexed and collapsed into UMI-guided consensus sequences using migec v1.2.7. With mixcr v2.1.11, UMI consensuses were aligned to TRA and TRB V and J templates and assembled into clonotypes. Expanded or contracted clonotypes were those called significant by both edgeR and NoisET, with noise models trained on biological replicates. For edgeR calls, the cutoffs were a false discovery rate-adjusted p below 0.01 and a log2 fold-change threshold of 1. As an exploratory analysis of dynamics, max-normalized trajectories of the 1000 most abundant clonotypes were examined with PCA combined with hierarchical clustering. Separately sequenced CD4+ and CD8+ repertoires were used to assign the CD4 or CD8 phenotype of responding clones. TCRdb reprocessed the public reads (quality trimming at Q25 with fastp, clone calling with MiXCR) and kept in-frame beta chains. Rows with one shared CDR3 protein collapse into an entry with the most common genes and DNA. The V and J calls shown here were made by TCRdb, not taken from the authors' results. For this sample the table gives a few hundred thousand distinct CDR3 sequences, of which roughly 20% were detected only once. The top ten constitute roughly a fifth of the sample.

Ficoll-Paque density gradient centrifugation was the method used to isolate PBMCs. Comments on this clonotype: Its antigen has not been determined. It has no much larger one-base neighbor in the sample; base qualities were not kept.

Input material: PBMCs or a T cell subset sorted from them (not recorded which). This TCR was sampled from a man between 18 and 29 years old who had mild COVID-19 (a few samples of this study predate the infection). The sample titles of this study are shuffled in the database, so cell type and time point are left out; the donor was told from shared clones.

The DNA sequence is TGCAGTGCTAGAGGGACAGGCAGCACAGATACGCAGTATTTT. Protein translation: CSARGTGSTDTQYF. The chain was built from TRBV20-1 and TRBJ2-3, with 7 bases matching TRBD1. Ends trimmed: V by 1 base, J by 0 bases; bases unmatched to a gene: 1. The germline V gene (reference sequence) specifies DFQATT as CDR1 and SNEGSKA as CDR2. The CDR3 goes from the cysteine to the phenylalanine over 14 residues. The sequence is cut down to CDR3 DNA, 42 bases in frame from base 1.